The clone carrying this T cell receptor beta chain was recorded at least ten times. Its specificity is unknown. Clinical Activity Scores of at least 3, NOSPECS grades of at least 4 and durations under 3 months characterized ophthalmopathy patients. The study excluded patients with uncontrolled infection, other autoimmune disease, pregnancy or lactation. The data stem from a study of T cells in Graves' hyperthyroidism and ophthalmopathy. Broader study findings: Prediction of ophthalmopathy progression came a median 6.5 months pre-onset. Among thyroid clonotypes expanded above 0.001, most also appeared in blood.

RNA transcripts served as the template for amplifying TCR beta CDR3 regions. The TCR CDR3 first-round RT-PCR relied on the HTBI primer set. Via MiXCR, TCRdb re-called the multiplex PCR reads, giving one row per CDR3 protein. Of some 490,000 distinct CDR3 sequences listed, more than 15% are singletons. V was clipped by 6 bases and J by 0 bases, with 10 bases between them. Germline CDR1 and CDR2: SNHLY and FYNNEI. This CDR3 contains 14 residues. The specimen was blood. The sequence was collected from a woman aged 25 to 39 with Graves' ophthalmopathy. This rearrangement joins TRBV2 to TRBJ2-3; the D is unclear. The DNA of the CDR3 is TGTGCCAGCAGAGCCTCATATAGCACAGATACGCAGTATTTT. The encoded protein is CASRASYSTDTQYF. Together with reference TRBV2 and TRBJ2-3, the CDR3 gives the full variable domain: EPEVTQTPSHQVTQMGQEVILRCVPISNHLYFYWYRQILGQKVEFLVSFYNNEISEKSEIFDDQFSVERPDGSNFTLKIRSTKLEDSAMYFCASRASYSTDTQYFGPGTRLTVL.